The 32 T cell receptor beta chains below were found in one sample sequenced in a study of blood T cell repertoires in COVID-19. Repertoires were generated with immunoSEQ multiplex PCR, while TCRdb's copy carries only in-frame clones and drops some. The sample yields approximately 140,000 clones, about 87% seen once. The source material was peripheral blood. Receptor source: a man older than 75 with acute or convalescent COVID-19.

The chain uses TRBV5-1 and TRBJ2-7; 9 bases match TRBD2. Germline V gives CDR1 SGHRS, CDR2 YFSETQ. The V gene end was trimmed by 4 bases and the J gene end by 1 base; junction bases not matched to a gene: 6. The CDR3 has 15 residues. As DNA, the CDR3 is TGCGCCAGCAGCCTGACTAGCGGTCCTTCCTACGAGCAGTACTTC. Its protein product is CASSLTSGPSYEQYF.

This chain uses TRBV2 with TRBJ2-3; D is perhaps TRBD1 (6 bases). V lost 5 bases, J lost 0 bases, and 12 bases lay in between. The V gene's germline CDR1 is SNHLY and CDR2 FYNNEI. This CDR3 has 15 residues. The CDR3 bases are TGTGCCAGCAGTCCGGGACATACCAGCACAGATACGCAGTATTTT. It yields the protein CASSPGHTSTDTQYF.

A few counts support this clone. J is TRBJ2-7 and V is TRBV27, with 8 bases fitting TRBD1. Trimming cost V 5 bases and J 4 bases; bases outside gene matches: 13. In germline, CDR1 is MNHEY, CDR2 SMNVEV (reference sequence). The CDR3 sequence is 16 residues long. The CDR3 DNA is TGTGCCAGCAGTCCAGGGACAGGTTCAGTATCGTACGAGCAGTACTTC. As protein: CASSPGTGSVSYEQYF.

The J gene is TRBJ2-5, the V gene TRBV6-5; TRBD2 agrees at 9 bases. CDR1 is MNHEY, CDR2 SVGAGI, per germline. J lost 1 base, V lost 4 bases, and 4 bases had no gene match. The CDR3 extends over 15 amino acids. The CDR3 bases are TGTGCCAGCAGTTCTCTAGCGGGGATCCAAGAGACCCAGTACTTC. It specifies CASSSLAGIQETQYF.

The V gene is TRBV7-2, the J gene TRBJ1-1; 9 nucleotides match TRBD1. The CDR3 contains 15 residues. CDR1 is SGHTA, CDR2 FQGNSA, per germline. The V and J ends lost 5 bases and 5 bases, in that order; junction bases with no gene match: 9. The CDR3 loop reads CASSVPGQGETEAFF. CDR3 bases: TGTGCCAGCAGCGTACCGGGACAGGGTGAAACTGAAGCTTTCTTT.

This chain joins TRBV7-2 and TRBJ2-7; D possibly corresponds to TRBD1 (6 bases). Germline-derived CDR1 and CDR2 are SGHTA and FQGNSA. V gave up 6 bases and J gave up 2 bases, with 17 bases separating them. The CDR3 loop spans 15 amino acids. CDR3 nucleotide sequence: TGTGCCAGCAGTCATCCCCTTCAGGGGCCCTACGAGCAGTACTTC. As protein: CASSHPLQGPYEQYF.

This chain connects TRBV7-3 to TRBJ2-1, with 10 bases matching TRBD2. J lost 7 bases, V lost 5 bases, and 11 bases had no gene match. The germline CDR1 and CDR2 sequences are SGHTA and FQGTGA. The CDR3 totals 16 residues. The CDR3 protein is CASSTSGTSAVNEQFF. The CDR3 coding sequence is TGTGCCAGCAGCACGTCCGGGACTAGCGCCGTAAATGAGCAGTTCTTC.

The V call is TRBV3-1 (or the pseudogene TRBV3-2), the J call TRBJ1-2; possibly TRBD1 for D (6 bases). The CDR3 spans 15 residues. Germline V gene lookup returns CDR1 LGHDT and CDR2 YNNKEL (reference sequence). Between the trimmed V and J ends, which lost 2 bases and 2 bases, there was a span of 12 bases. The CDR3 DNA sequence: TGTGCCAGCAGCCAACCTTCCCAGGGGAACTATGGCTACACCTTC. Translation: CASSQPSQGNYGYTF.

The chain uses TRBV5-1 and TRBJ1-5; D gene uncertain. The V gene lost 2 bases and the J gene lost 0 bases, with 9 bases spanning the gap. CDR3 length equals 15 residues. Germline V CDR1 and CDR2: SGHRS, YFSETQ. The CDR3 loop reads CASSFEGYSNQPQHF. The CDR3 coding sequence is TGCGCCAGCAGCTTTGAGGGATATAGCAATCAGCCCCAGCATTTT.

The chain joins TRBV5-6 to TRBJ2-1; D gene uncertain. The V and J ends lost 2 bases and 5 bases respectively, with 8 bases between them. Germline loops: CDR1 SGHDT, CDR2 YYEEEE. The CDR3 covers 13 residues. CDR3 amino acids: CASSFPLDNEQFF. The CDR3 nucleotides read TGTGCCAGCAGCTTCCCCCTAGACAATGAGCAGTTCTTC.

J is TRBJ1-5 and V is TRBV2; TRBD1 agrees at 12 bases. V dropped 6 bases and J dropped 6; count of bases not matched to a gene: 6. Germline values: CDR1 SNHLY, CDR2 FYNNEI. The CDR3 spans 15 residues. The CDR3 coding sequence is TGTGCCAGCAGGGGGACAGGGGGCCCTCCTCAGCCCCAGCATTTT. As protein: CASRGTGGPPQPQHF.

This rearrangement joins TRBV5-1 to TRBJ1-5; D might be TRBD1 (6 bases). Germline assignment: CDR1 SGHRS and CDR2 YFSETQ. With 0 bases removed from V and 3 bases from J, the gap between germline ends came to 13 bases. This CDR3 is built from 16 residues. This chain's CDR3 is CASSLGPTGINQPQHF. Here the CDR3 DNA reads TGCGCCAGCAGCTTGGGCCCTACAGGGATCAATCAGCCCCAGCATTTT.

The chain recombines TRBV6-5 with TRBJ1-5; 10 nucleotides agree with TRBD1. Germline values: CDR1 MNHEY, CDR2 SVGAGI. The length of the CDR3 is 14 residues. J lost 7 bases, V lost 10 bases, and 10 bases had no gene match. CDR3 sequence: CAIVDRGRRQPQHF. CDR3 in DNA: TGTGCCATCGTAGACAGGGGGCGAAGACAGCCCCAGCATTTT.

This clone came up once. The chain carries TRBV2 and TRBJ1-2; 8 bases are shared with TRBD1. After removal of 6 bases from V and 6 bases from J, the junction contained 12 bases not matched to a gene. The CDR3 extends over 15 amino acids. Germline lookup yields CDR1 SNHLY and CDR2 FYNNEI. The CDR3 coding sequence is TGTGCCAGCAGAGCGATCAGGGGGCCGGAGGATGGCTACACCTTC. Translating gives CASRAIRGPEDGYTF. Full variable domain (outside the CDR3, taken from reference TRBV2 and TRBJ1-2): EPEVTQTPSHQVTQMGQEVILRCVPISNHLYFYWYRQILGQKVEFLVSFYNNEISEKSEIFDDQFSVERPDGSNFTLKIRSTKLEDSAMYFCASRAIRGPEDGYTFGSGTRLTVV.

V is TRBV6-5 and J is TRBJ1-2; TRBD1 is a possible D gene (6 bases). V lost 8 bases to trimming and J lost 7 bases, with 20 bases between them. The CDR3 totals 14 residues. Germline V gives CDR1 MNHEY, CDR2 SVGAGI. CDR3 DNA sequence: TGTGCCAGCGGCCTCGGACAGCCCAGAACTGGCTACACCTTC. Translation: CASGLGQPRTGYTF.

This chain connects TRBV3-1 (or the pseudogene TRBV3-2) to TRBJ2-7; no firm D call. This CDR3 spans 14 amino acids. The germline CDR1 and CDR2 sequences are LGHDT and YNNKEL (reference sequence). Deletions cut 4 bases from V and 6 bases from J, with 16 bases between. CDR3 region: CASSPPSLPSEQYF. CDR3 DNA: TGTGCCAGCAGCCCCCCGAGTCTTCCCTCCGAGCAGTACTTC.

Written as DNA, the CDR3 is TGTGCCAGCAGCCATAGGACAGGGATTGGGAACACTGAAGCTTTCTTT. This sequence encodes CASSHRTGIGNTEAFF. The chain employs TRBV3-1 (or the pseudogene TRBV3-2) and TRBJ1-1, with 8 nucleotides matching TRBD1. The CDR3 is 16 residues long. Germline CDR1 is LGHDT and CDR2 is YNNKEL (reference sequence). V was clipped by 3 bases and J by 1 base; unmatched bases: 7.

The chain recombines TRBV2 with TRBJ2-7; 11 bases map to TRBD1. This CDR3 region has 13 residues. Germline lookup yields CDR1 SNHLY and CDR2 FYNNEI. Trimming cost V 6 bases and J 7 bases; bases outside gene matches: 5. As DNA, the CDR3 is TGTGCCAGCAGCGGGGACAGGGGGTATGAGCAGTACTTC. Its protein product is CASSGDRGYEQYF.

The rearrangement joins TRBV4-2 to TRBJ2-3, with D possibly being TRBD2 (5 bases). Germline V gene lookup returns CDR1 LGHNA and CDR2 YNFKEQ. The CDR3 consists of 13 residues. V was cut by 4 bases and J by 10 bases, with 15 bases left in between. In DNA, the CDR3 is TGTGCCAGCAGCCTACTCAGCGAGGGAGCGCAGTATTTT. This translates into CASSLLSEGAQYF.

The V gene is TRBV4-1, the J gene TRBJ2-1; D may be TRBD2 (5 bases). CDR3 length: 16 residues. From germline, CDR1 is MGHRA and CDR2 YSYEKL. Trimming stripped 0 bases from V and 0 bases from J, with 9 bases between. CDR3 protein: CASSQERGYSYNEQFF. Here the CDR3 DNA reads TGCGCCAGCAGCCAAGAACGGGGATACTCCTACAATGAGCAGTTCTTC.

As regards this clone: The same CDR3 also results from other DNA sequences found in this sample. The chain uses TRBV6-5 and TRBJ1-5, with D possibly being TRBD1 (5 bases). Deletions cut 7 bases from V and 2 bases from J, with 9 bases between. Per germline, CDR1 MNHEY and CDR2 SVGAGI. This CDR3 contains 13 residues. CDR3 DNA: TGTGCCAGCATGGGGGGAGGCAATCAGCCCCAGCATTTT. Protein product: CASMGGGNQPQHF.

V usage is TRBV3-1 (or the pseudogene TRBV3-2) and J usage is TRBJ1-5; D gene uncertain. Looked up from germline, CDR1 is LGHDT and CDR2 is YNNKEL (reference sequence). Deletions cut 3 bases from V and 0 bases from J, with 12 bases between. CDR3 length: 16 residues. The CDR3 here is CASSHEHLHSNQPQHF. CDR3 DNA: TGTGCCAGCAGCCACGAGCACCTCCATAGCAATCAGCCCCAGCATTTT.

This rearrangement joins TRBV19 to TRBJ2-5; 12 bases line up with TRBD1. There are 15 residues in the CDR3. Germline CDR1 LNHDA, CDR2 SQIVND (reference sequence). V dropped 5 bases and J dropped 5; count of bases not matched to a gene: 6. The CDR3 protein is CASSAGQGASETQYF. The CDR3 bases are TGTGCCAGTAGTGCGGGACAGGGGGCTTCGGAGACCCAGTACTTC.

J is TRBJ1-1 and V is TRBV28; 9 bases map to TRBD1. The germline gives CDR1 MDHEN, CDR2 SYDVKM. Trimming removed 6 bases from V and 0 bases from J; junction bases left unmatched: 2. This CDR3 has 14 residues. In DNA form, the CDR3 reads TGTGCCAGCAGCCGGGACAGGGTGAACACTGAAGCTTTCTTT. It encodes CASSRDRVNTEAFF.

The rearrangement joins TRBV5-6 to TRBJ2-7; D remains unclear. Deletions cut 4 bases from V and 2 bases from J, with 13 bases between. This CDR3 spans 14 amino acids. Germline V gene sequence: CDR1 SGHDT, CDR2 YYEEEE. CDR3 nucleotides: TGTGCCAGCAGCGGCGACATGTTTCCCTACGAGCAGTACTTC. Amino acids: CASSGDMFPYEQYF.

CDR3 nucleotides: TGTGCCAGCAGCGCCACCGTACAGGGATTGGAGACGCAGTATTTT. Translating it yields CASSATVQGLETQYF. The V and J genes are TRBV7-6 and TRBJ2-3; tentatively, D is TRBD1 (6 bases). The germline CDR1 and CDR2 sequences are SGHVS and FNYEAQ. The CDR3 has 15 amino acids. Trimming took 5 bases from V and 9 from J, leaving 21 bases between them.

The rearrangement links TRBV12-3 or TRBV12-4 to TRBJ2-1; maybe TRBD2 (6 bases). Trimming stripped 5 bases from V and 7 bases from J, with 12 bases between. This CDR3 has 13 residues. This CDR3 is CASSPAGLNEQFF. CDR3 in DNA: TGTGCCAGCAGTCCCGCGGGGCTGAATGAGCAGTTCTTC.

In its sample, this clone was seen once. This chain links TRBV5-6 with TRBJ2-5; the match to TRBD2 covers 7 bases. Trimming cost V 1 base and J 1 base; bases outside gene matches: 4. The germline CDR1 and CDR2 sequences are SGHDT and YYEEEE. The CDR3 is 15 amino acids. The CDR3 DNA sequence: TGTGCCAGCAGCTTGCGGCTAGCGGTCCAAGAGACCCAGTACTTC. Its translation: CASSLRLAVQETQYF.

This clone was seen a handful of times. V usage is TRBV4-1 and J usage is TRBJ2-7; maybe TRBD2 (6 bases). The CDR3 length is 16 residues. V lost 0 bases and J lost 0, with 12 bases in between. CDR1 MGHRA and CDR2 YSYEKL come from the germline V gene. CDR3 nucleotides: TGCGCCAGCAGCCAAGAGGGCGGGATGGGCTCCTACGAGCAGTACTTC. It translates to CASSQEGGMGSYEQYF.

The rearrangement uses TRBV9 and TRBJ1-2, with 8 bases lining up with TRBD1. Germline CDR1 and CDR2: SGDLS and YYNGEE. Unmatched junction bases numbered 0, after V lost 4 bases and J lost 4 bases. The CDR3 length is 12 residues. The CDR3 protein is CASSQGAYGYTF. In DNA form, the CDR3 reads TGTGCCAGCAGCCAGGGGGCCTATGGCTACACCTTC. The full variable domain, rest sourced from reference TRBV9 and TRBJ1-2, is DSGVTQTPKHLITATGQRVTLRCSPRSGDLSVYWYQQSLDQGLQFLIQYYNGEERAKGNILERFSAQQFPDLHSELNLSSLELGDSALYFCASSQGAYGYTFGSGTRLTVV.

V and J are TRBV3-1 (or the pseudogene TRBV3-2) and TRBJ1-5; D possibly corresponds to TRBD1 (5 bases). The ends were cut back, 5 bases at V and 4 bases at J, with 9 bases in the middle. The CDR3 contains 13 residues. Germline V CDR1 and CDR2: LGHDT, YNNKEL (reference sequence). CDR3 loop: CASSYTGNQPQHF. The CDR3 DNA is TGTGCCAGCAGCTACACAGGAAATCAGCCCCAGCATTTT.

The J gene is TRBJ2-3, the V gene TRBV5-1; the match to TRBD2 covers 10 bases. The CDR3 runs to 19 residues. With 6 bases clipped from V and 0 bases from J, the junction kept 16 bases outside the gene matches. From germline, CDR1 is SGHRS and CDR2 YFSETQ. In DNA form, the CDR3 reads TGCGCCAGCATCCGTTCGACTAGCGGGCCCGGGGCTAGCACAGATACGCAGTATTTT. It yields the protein CASIRSTSGPGASTDTQYF.